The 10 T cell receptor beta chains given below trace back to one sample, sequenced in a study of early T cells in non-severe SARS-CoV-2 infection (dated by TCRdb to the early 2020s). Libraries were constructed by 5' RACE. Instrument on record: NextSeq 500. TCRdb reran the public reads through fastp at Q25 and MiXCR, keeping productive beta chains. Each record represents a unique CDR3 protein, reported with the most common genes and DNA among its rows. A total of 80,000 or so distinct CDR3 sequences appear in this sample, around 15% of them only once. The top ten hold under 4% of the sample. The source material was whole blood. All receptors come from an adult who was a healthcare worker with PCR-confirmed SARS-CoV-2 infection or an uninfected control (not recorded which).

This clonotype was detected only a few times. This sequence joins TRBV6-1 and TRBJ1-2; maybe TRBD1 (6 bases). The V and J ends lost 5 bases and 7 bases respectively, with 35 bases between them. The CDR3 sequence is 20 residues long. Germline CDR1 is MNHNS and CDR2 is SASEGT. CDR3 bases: TGTGCCAGCAGTCCTAATAACATGGGGACTCAGGGGAACATTCTTCGTGGCTACACCTTC. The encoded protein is CASSPNNMGTQGNILRGYTF.

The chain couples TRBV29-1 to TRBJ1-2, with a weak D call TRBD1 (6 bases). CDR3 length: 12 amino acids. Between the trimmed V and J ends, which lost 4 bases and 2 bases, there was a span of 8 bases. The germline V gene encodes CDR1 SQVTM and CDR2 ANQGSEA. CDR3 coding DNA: TGCAGCGTTGGGACAGACAACTATGGCTACACCTTC. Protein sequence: CSVGTDNYGYTF.

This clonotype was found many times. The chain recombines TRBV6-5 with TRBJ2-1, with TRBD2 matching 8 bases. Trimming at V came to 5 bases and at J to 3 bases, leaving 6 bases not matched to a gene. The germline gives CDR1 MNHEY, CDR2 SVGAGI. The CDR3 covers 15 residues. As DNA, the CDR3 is TGTGCCAGCAGTGTCGGGGGGGCCTTCTACAATGAGCAGTTCTTC. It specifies CASSVGGAFYNEQFF.

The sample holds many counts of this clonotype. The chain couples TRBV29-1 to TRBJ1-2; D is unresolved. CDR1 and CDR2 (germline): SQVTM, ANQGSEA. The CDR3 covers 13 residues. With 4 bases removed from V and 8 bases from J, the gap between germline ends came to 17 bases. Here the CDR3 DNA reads TGCAGCGTTGGGACCGGTTTCGGAGACGGCTACACCTTC. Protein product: CSVGTGFGDGYTF.

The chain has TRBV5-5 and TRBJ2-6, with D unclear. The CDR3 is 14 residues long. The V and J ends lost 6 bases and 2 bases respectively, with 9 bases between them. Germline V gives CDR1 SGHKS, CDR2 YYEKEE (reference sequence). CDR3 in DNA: TGTGCCAGCAAAAAAGGAACTGGGGCCAACGTCCTGACTTTC. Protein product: CASKKGTGANVLTF.

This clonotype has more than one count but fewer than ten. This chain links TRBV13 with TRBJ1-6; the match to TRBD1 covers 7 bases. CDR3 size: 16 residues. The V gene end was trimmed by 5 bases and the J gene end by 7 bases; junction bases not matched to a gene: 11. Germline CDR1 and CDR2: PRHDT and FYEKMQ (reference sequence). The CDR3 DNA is TGTGCCAGCAGCGGAACCGGGAACAGGGGCAATTCACCCCTCCACTTT. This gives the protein CASSGTGNRGNSPLHF.

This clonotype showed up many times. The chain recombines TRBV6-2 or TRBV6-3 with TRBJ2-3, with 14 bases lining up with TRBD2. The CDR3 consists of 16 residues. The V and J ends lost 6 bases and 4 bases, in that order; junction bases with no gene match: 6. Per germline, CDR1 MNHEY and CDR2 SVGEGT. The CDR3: CASRGPGLAGADTQYF. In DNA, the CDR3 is TGTGCCAGCAGAGGTCCGGGACTAGCGGGAGCAGATACGCAGTATTTT.

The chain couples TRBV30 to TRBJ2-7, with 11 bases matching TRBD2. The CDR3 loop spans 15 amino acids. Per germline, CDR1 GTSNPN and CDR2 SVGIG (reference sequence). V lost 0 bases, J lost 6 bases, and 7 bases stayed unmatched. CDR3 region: CAWSVPGLAGPEQYF. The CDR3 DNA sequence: TGTGCCTGGAGTGTACCCGGACTAGCGGGCCCCGAGCAGTACTTC. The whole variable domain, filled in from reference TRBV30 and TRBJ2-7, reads SQTIHQWPATLVQPVGSPLSLECTVEGTSNPNLYWYRQAAGRGLQLLFYSVGIGQISSEVPQNLSASRPQDRQFILSSKKLLLSDSGFYLCAWSVPGLAGPEQYFGPGTRLTVT.

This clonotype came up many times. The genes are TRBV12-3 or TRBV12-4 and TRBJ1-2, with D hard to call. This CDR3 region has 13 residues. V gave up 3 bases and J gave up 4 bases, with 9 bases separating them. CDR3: CASSFLPSYGYTF. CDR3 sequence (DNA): TGTGCCAGCAGTTTTCTGCCCTCCTATGGCTACACCTTC.

CDR3 in amino acids: CASSLGTSPRDEQYF. CDR3 bases: TGTGCCAGCAGTCTAGGGACTAGCCCGCGCGACGAGCAGTACTTC. The chain uses TRBV12-3 or TRBV12-4 and TRBJ2-7; 9 bases match TRBD2. The V gene end was trimmed by 5 bases and the J gene end by 5 bases; junction bases not matched to a gene: 10. The CDR3 loop spans 15 amino acids.